One and the same sample provided the 23 T cell receptor beta chains below, sequenced in a study of identical twins. TCRdb called the 5' RACE reads again in MiXCR, with one record for every CDR3 protein. The table has some 460,000 distinct CDR3 sequences, approximately 14% seen once. These data were also filed under a second study, of yellow fever vaccine responses in identical twins.

Sequences were obtained from CD4+ T cells sorted from blood. The receptors were gathered from a woman younger than 35 in good health.

This clonotype was detected only a few times. The J gene is TRBJ2-3, the V gene TRBV20-1; D is perhaps TRBD1 (6 bases). Trimming removed 4 bases from V and 6 bases from J, with 20 bases in between. The CDR3 is 15 residues long. CDR1 is DFQATT and CDR2 is SNEGSKA in the germline V gene (reference sequence). The CDR3 reads CSAIADRLNTDTQYF. DNA for the CDR3: TGCAGTGCTATTGCCGACAGGCTCAATACCGATACGCAGTATTTT.

This clonotype was recorded at least ten times. V is TRBV9 and J is TRBJ1-3; TRBD1 matches 7 bases. Germline values: CDR1 SGDLS, CDR2 YYNGEE. The trim removed 3 bases at V and 0 bases at J, leaving 6 bases unmatched. There are 16 residues in the CDR3. The CDR3 sequence: CASSATGANSGNTIYF. DNA of the CDR3: TGTGCCAGCAGCGCTACAGGGGCCAACTCTGGAAACACCATATATTTT.

V usage is TRBV20-1 and J usage is TRBJ1-2; D is uncertain. The CDR3 totals 12 residues. The germline gives CDR1 DFQATT, CDR2 SNEGSKA (reference sequence). The V gene lost 3 bases and the J gene lost 6 bases, with 11 bases spanning the gap. The CDR3 here is CSARVVKHGYTF. Here the CDR3 DNA reads TGCAGTGCTAGGGTTGTGAAACATGGCTACACCTTC.

The chain employs TRBV18 and TRBJ2-7; D gene ambiguous. The CDR3 spans 13 residues. Per the germline V gene, CDR1 is KGHSH and CDR2 is LQKENI. V lost 4 bases and J 6 bases, leaving 13 bases between the germline ends. The CDR3 region is CASSRDHGPEQYF. The CDR3 DNA is TGTGCCAGCTCACGAGACCACGGTCCCGAGCAGTACTTC. Complete variable domain (other parts from reference TRBV18 and TRBJ2-7): NAGVMQNPRHLVRRRGQEARLRCSPMKGHSHVYWYRQLPEEGLKFMVYLQKENIIDESGMPKERFSAEFPKEGPSILRIQQVVRGDSAAYFCASSRDHGPEQYFGPGTRLTVT.

This clonotype was picked up a small number of times. The chain joins TRBV6-5 to TRBJ2-2, with 10 bases matching TRBD2. This CDR3 region has 19 residues. Germline V gene lookup returns CDR1 MNHEY and CDR2 SVGAGI. V dropped 2 bases and J dropped 4; count of bases not matched to a gene: 13. The CDR3 coding sequence is TGTGCCAGCAGTTACCGCGGGGCTAGCGGGAGCTTCCCCACCGGGGAGCTGTTTTTT. This gives the protein CASSYRGASGSFPTGELFF.

The sample holds many counts of this clonotype. This chain uses TRBV5-1 with TRBJ2-5; D unresolved. Germline values: CDR1 SGHRS, CDR2 YFSETQ. The CDR3 loop spans 13 amino acids. V lost 2 bases to trimming and J lost 5 bases, with 10 bases between them. The CDR3 DNA reads TGCGCCAGCAGCTTAAGTGGGTCGGAGACCCAGTACTTC. It encodes CASSLSGSETQYF.

V is TRBV7-9 and J is TRBJ2-1, with 8 bases aligning to TRBD2. With V trimmed by 7 bases and J by 5 bases, 7 bases remained unmatched. CDR1 is SEHNR and CDR2 is FQNEAQ in the germline V gene (reference sequence). CDR3 length: 14 residues. Here the CDR3 DNA reads TGTGCCAGCACCTTTACTAGCGGAAACAATGAGCAGTTCTTC. This codes for CASTFTSGNNEQFF.

A few counts support this clonotype. The chain's CDR3 is CSARGRGSSYEQYF. The CDR3 bases are TGCAGTGCTAGGGGTCGGGGGTCATCCTACGAGCAGTACTTC. The V call is TRBV20-1, the J call TRBJ2-7; D might be TRBD2 (6 bases). This CDR3 comprises 14 residues. V lost 3 bases and J lost 1, with 13 bases in between. In germline, CDR1 is DFQATT, CDR2 SNEGSKA (reference sequence).

Comment on this clonotype: A read error may explain this, as a much larger clone is one base away. This chain uses TRBV10-3 with TRBJ2-1; D may correspond to TRBD1 or TRBD2 (6 bases each). CDR3 size: 13 residues. The V gene lost 11 bases and the J gene lost 9 bases, with 20 bases spanning the gap. Germline V CDR1 and CDR2: ENHRY, SYGVKD. CDR3 bases: TGTGCCGTCGGGACTGGCCAAGGGGGTGAGCAGTTCTTC. It specifies CAVGTGQGGEQFF.

The CDR3 coding sequence is TGCAGTGCTAGAGTCGCAGGGAATTCACCTTCACCCCTCCACTTT. This gives the protein CSARVAGNSPSPLHF. V usage is TRBV20-1 and J usage is TRBJ1-6; maybe TRBD1 (5 bases). This CDR3 comprises 15 residues. Trimming cost V 1 base and J 9 bases, with 16 bases left between them. Germline V CDR1 and CDR2: DFQATT, SNEGSKA (reference sequence).

The CDR3, as DNA: TGTGCCAGCATAGACAGGGAACTAGCGGGAACTGAGCAGTTCTTC. Translation gives CASIDRELAGTEQFF. V gene TRBV6-2 or TRBV6-3 combines with J gene TRBJ2-1; 10 bases fit TRBD2. The CDR3 is made up of 15 amino acids. The junction had 12 bases not matched to a gene; V was cut back by 7 bases and J by 9 bases. The germline V gene encodes CDR1 MNHEY and CDR2 SVGEGT.

This clonotype has just a few counts. The chain has TRBV5-1 and TRBJ2-7; possibly TRBD1 for D (7 bases). This CDR3 has 13 residues. V was pared by 4 bases and J by 6 bases, with 14 bases between. CDR1 and CDR2 (germline): SGHRS, YFSETQ. This CDR3 reads CASSMGQRAEQYF. DNA for the CDR3: TGCGCCAGCAGCATGGGACAGCGGGCCGAGCAGTACTTC.

The V and J genes are TRBV12-3 or TRBV12-4 and TRBJ2-3, with D possibly being TRBD2 (5 bases). V dropped 6 bases and J dropped 4 bases, with 20 bases sitting between them. The CDR3 length is 16 residues. The CDR3 nucleotides are TGTGCCAGCAGCAATCTAGCTGGAGTAACGGCAGATACGCAGTATTTT. Amino acids: CASSNLAGVTADTQYF.

The sample holds many counts of this clonotype. The chain is built from TRBV25-1 and TRBJ2-2, with 9 bases aligning to TRBD1. The CDR3 covers 15 residues. The V gene's germline CDR1 is MGHDK and CDR2 SYGVNS. V was pared by 5 bases and J by 4 bases, with 5 bases of the junction left unmatched. CDR3 amino acids: CASSRGTGPTGELFF. CDR3 DNA: TGTGCCAGCAGTCGAGGGACAGGGCCCACCGGGGAGCTGTTTTTT. The full variable domain, rest sourced from reference TRBV25-1 and TRBJ2-2, is EADIYQTPRYLVIGTGKKITLECSQTMGHDKMYWYQQDPGMELHLIHYSYGVNSTEKGDLSSESTVSRIRTEHFPLTLESARPSHTSQYLCASSRGTGPTGELFFGEGSRLTVL.

In this sample, this clonotype turned up a few times. The chain joins TRBV7-9 to TRBJ1-1; unclear D gene. The germline V gene has CDR1 SEHNR and CDR2 FQNEAQ (reference sequence). The CDR3 loop spans 13 amino acids. Trimming took 2 bases from V and 4 from J, leaving 8 bases between them. The CDR3 DNA reads as TGTGCCAGCAGCTTATGGGTCGGCACTGAAGCTTTCTTT. The encoded protein is CASSLWVGTEAFF.

This clonotype has just a few counts. The chain employs TRBV9 and TRBJ2-3; D is undetermined. The CDR3 has 14 residues. Germline assignment: CDR1 SGDLS and CDR2 YYNGEE. V lost 2 bases and J lost 6, with 13 bases in between. The CDR3 DNA sequence: TGTGCCAGCAGCGTCGACCTGCTACTCGATACGCAGTATTTT. It codes for CASSVDLLLDTQYF.

The V and J genes are TRBV24-1 and TRBJ2-1; TRBD1 matches 9 bases. This CDR3 is 13 amino acids long. Germline V CDR1 and CDR2: KGHDR, SFDVKD. V shed 9 bases and J 8 bases; nucleotides not matched to a gene: 7. The CDR3 spells CATGQGTLYEQFF. The CDR3, as DNA: TGTGCCACCGGACAGGGGACCCTCTATGAGCAGTTCTTC.

This clonotype occurred a few times. The chain uses TRBV5-1 and TRBJ1-6, with 12 nucleotides matching TRBD1. The V gene's germline CDR1 is SGHRS and CDR2 YFSETQ. This CDR3 contains 16 residues. The V gene end was trimmed by 2 bases and the J gene end by 10 bases; junction bases not matched to a gene: 7. This CDR3 reads CASSLGGTGGNSPLHF. The CDR3 region has the DNA TGCGCCAGCAGCTTAGGGGGGACAGGGGGCAACTCACCCCTCCACTTT.

The gene calls are TRBV28 and TRBJ2-5, with TRBD1 identical over 9 bases. Trimming at V came to 5 bases and at J to 4 bases, leaving 8 bases not matched to a gene. In germline, CDR1 is MDHEN, CDR2 SYDVKM. This CDR3 spans 15 amino acids. In DNA form, the CDR3 reads TGTGCCAGCAGTGTGGACAGGGGAGAGCGAGAGACCCAGTACTTC. This translates into CASSVDRGERETQYF.

This clonotype was seen ten or more times. The chain combines TRBV5-1 with TRBJ2-5; D possibly matches TRBD1 or TRBD2 (5 bases each). V shed 5 bases and J shed 5 bases, with 16 bases lying between them. Per the germline V gene, CDR1 is SGHRS and CDR2 is YFSETQ. This CDR3 region has 14 residues. Here the CDR3 reads CASRTGTLEETQYF. The CDR3 DNA is TGCGCCAGCAGAACCGGGACCCTCGAGGAGACCCAGTACTTC.

In its sample, this clonotype was seen a few times. The J gene is TRBJ2-2, the V gene TRBV11-3; TRBD1 aligns across 8 bases. V lost 5 bases and J lost 6; bases outside the gene matches: 5. The germline V gene encodes CDR1 SGHNT and CDR2 YENEEA. This CDR3 is 14 amino acids long. CDR3 region: CASSRTGWAGELFF. The DNA of the CDR3 is TGTGCCAGCAGCCGGACAGGGTGGGCCGGGGAGCTGTTTTTT.

This chain joins TRBV20-1 and TRBJ2-5; 8 bases are a match to TRBD2. Germline loops: CDR1 DFQATT, CDR2 SNEGSKA (reference sequence). The CDR3 covers 13 residues. After removal of 3 bases from V and 5 bases from J, the junction contained 5 bases not matched to a gene. The CDR3 coding sequence is TGCAGTGCTAGTGTGGGACTAGATGAGACCCAGTACTTC. This translates into CSASVGLDETQYF.

This chain joins TRBV6-1 and TRBJ1-2; TRBD1 agrees at 7 bases. The CDR3 is made up of 15 amino acids. Looked up from germline, CDR1 is MNHNS and CDR2 is SASEGT. V lost 6 bases, J lost 5 bases, and 12 bases stayed unmatched. The CDR3 DNA follows: TGTGCCAGCAGGCGCGAGACGGGACAGATATATGGCTACACCTTC. It codes for CASRRETGQIYGYTF.